This is a list of T cell receptor beta chains from one sample in a study of beta chain features in type 1 diabetes. Sequencing was performed with immunoSEQ multiplex PCR; in TCRdb, only in-frame clones are kept and a portion is missing. The table has 620,000 or so clones, around 15% seen once. The material sequenced was naive CD4+ T cells from blood. These receptors all stem from a man aged 18 to 29 in good health. CDR3s include the opening cysteine and the closing phenylalanine or tryptophan. Fields, in order: D gene, V gene, clone size, J gene, CDR3 DNA, CDR3 protein. A D gene is named only where the DNA matches it firmly. The listing skips clone size in some rows; elsewhere it reads once, few, many or a size class.

>-|TRBV9|-|TRBJ2-1
TGTGCCAGCAGCACTCAAGGGAGACTAGCCTACAATGAGCAGTTCTTC
CASSTQGRLAYNEQFF
>TRBD2|TRBV5-1|few|TRBJ2-7
TGCGCCAGCAGCTTGGGTCGCGGGAGGAATTCGAACGAGCAGTACTTC
CASSLGRGRNSNEQYF
>TRBD1|TRBV7-9|few|TRBJ1-4
TGTGCCAGCAGCATTGGACAGGGGGGAAAACTGTTTTTT
CASSIGQGGKLFF
>-|TRBV30|-|TRBJ2-2
TGTGCCTGGACGCGGGCCAGGGACGGCGGGGAGCTGTTTTTT
CAWTRARDGGELFF
>TRBD1|TRBV29-1|-|TRBJ1-2
TGCAGCGTTGGGACAGGACACACATACTATGGCTACACCTTC
CSVGTGHTYYGYTF
>TRBD2|TRBV7-9|-|TRBJ2-7
TGTGCCAGCAGCTTGGACAGCGGGGGGACAAGGTTAATCGAGCAGTACTTC
CASSLDSGGTRLIEQYF
>TRBD1|TRBV2|-|TRBJ2-3
TGTGCCAGCAGCCCGGACAGGAACACAGATACGCAGTATTTT
CASSPDRNTDTQYF
>-|TRBV7-3|-|TRBJ2-3
TGTGCCAGCAGCTTATCAGGGCCGGGAGCCGTAGATACGCAGTATTTT
CASSLSGPGAVDTQYF
>-|TRBV7-3|-|TRBJ2-7
TGTGCCAGCAGCTTATGGGGGGACGAGCAGTACTTC
CASSLWGDEQYF
>TRBD1|TRBV6-1|-|TRBJ2-6
TGTGCCAGCAGTGAAGTTAACGACAGGGTCTTCTCTGGGGCCAACGTCCTGACTTTC
CASSEVNDRVFSGANVLTF
>-|TRBV9|few|TRBJ2-1
TGTGCCAGCAGCCGCGACCCCTACAATGAGCAGTTCTTC
CASSRDPYNEQFF
>TRBD1|TRBV7-3|-|TRBJ2-3
TGTGCCAGCAGCTTTACAGGGGGAACAGATACGCAGTATTTT
CASSFTGGTDTQYF
>-|TRBV28|few|TRBJ2-7
TGTGCCAGCAGTCTTGGGCGCCTGGAGCAGTACTTC
CASSLGRLEQYF
>-|TRBV2|-|TRBJ2-1
TGTGCCAGCAGAGTGGGGGTTGGCGAGCAGTTCTTC
CASRVGVGEQFF
>-|TRBV7-2|-|TRBJ1-5
TGTGCCAGCAGCGCGCGGGGAGATAGCAATCAGCCCCAGCATTTT
CASSARGDSNQPQHF